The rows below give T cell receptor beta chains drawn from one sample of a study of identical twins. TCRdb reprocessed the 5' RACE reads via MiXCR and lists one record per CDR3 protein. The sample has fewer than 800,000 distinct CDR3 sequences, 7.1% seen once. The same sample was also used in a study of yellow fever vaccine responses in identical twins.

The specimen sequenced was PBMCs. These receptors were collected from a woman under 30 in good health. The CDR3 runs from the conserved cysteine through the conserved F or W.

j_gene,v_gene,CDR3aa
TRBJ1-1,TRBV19,CASSIGGLAGLGEAFF
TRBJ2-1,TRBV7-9,CASSLQGGLRNNEQFF
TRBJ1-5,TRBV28,CASSLPGTGGWQPQHF
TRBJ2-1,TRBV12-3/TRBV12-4,CASSLAFAGGPNEQFF
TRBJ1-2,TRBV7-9,CASSPTGGTPRGDGYTF
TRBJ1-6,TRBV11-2,CASSLRGEHSPLHF
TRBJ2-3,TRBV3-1,CASSQGGDTQYF
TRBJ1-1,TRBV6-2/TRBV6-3,CASNEPGFEAFF
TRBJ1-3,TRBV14,CASSPWDSGNTIYF
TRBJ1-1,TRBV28,CASSLTAVMNTEAFF
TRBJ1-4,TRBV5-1,CASSVRTGGPSTNEKLFF
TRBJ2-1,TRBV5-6,CASSPTRTSSYNEQFF
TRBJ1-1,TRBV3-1,CASSQVTETEAFF
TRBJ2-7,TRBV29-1,CSVDAGLSGYEQYF
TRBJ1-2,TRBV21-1,CASSKVEGTGYGYTF
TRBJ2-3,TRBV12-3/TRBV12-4,CARSLGGAGGPLSTDTQYF
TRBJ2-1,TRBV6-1,CASSLGTGVLYNEQFF
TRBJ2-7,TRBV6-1,CASSGLAGAFYEQYF
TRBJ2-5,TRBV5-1,CASSLAGPPVFTQETQYF
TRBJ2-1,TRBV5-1,CASSLGGQAYNEQFF
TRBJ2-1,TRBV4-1,CASSQEAGRSSYNEQFF
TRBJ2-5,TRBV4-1,CASSQALGGNQETQYF
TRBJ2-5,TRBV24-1,CATSSGQGPAETQYF
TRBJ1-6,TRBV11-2,CASTPRGVPNSPLHF
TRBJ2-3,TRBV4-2,CATSPQTTGEQYF
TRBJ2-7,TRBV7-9,CASSTGGLGILYF
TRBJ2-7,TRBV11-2,CASSFFNGGRALNEQYF
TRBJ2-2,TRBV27,CASSLSAGLNTGELFF
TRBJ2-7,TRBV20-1,CSAPGTGTYEQYF
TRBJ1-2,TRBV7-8,CASSISGANYGYTF
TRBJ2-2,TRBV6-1,CASSGLAGSTGELFF
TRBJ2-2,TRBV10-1,CATGTGYTGELFF
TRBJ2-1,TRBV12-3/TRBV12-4,CASSPGQAREQFF
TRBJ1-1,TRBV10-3,CAISPGPMNTEAFF
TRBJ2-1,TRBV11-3,CASSLDLPAGSGEQFF
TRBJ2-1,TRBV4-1,CASSQDSGRAYNEQFF
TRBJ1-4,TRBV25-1,CASSPPGQLNEKLFF
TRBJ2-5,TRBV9,CASSARGGGRSETQYF
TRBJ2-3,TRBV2,CASSSRQGTDTQYF
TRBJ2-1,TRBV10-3,CAISESGYSYNEQFF
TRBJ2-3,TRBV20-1,CSARDGGFTDTQYF
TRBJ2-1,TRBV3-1,CASSQMTSGGINEQFF
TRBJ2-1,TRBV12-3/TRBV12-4,CASFGSSGSSYNEQFF
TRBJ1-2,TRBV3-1,CASSRQDHYGYTF
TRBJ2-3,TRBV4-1,CASSQNPPSSYTDTQYF
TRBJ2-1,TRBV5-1,CASSLRHPFYNEQFF
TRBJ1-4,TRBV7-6,CASSLVRGRDEKLFF